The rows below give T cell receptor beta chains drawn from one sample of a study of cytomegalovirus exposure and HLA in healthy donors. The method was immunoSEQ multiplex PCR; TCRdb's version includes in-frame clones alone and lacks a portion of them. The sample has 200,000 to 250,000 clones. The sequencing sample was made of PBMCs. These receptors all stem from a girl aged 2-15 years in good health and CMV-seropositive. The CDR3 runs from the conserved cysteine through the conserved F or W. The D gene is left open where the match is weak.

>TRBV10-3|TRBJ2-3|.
TGTGCCATCAGGAGGGACACTAGCACAGATACGCAGTATTTT
CAIRRDTSTDTQYF
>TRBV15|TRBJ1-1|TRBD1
TGTGCCACCGGGGGACAGGTGAACACTGAAGCTTTCTTT
CATGGQVNTEAFF
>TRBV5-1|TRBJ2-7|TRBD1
TGCGCCAGCAGCTGGACTCCGGGACAGGGGTTATACGAGCAGTACTTC
CASSWTPGQGLYEQYF
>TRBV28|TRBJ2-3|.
TGTGCCAGCCTGACACCCGGGGGAGTGGGTGGCACAGATACGCAGTATTTT
CASLTPGGVGGTDTQYF
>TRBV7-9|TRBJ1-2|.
TGTGCCAGCAGCTTAGGAGGAGGTGGCTACACCTTC
CASSLGGGGYTF
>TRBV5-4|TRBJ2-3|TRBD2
TGTGCCAGCAGCAGCGGACTAGCGGGGGGCACAGATACGCAGTATTTT
CASSSGLAGGTDTQYF
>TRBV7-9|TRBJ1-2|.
TGTGCCAGCAGCTTAGTGGGAGGGGACACTGGTAACTATGGCTACACCTTC
CASSLVGGDTGNYGYTF
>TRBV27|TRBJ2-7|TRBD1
TGTGCCAGCTGGGGACAGGGGACCTACGAGCAGTACTTC
CASWGQGTYEQYF
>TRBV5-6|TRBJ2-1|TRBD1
TGTGCCAGCAGCATAGGGGGCCCCTCCTACAATGAGCAGTTCTTC
CASSIGGPSYNEQFF
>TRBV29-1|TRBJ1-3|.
TGCAGCGTCCTCAAACAGGGAAAAAACACCATATATTTT
CSVLKQGKNTIYF
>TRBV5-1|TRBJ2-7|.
TGCGCCAGCAGCCCGGCGGTCCCTAATTCCTACGAGCAGTACTTC
CASSPAVPNSYEQYF
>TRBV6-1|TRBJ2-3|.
TGTGCCAGCAGTCCCCCTGCCAGATCCACAGATACGCAGTATTTT
CASSPPARSTDTQYF
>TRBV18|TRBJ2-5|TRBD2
TGTGCCAGCTCACCACCGCTAGCGGGAGGGCCCCAAGAGACCCAGTACTTC
CASSPPLAGGPQETQYF
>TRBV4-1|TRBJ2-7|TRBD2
TGCGCCAGCAGCCAGGGGACTAGCGGGAGTGCCTACGAGCAGTACTTC
CASSQGTSGSAYEQYF
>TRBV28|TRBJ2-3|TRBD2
TGTGCCAGCAGCCATAGGCGAGCGGGAGGTAGCACAGATACGCAGTATTTT
CASSHRRAGGSTDTQYF
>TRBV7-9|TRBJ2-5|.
TGTGCCAGCAGCCTCACCGGGCAGGGGGGCCGAGAGACCCAGTACTTC
CASSLTGQGGRETQYF
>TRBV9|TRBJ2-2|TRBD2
TGTGCCAGCAGCTCCATCCGGACTAGCGGGAGACGGGGCACCGGGGAGCTGTTTTTT
CASSSIRTSGRRGTGELFF
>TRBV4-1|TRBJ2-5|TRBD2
TGCGCCAGCAGCCAAGGGGGACTAACCGGGAGGGCCCTGGGGGAGCAGTACTTC
CASSQGGLTGRALGEQYF
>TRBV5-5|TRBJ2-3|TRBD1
TGTGCCAGCAGCTTGGATAGGGGGCGCGCAGATACGCAGTATTTT
CASSLDRGRADTQYF
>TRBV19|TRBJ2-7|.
TGTGCCAGTAGCCTGCGAACTAGCTACGAGCAGTACTTC
CASSLRTSYEQYF
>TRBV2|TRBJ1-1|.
TGTGCCAGCAAGGGGTTCACTGAAGCTTTCTTT
CASKGFTEAFF
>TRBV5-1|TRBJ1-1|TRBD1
TGCGCCAGCAGCCTGCCCACGACAGGGGCGACGAGCACTGAAGCTTTCTTT
CASSLPTTGATSTEAFF
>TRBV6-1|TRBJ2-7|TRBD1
TGTGCCAGCAGTGGACCAGACAGGGGTGGGCTCTACGAGCAGTACTTC
CASSGPDRGGLYEQYF